These T cell receptor beta chains were read from a single sample in a study of immune evolution from preneoplasia to lung adenocarcinoma. Sequencing was performed with immunoSEQ multiplex PCR; in TCRdb, only in-frame clones are kept and a portion is missing. The sample lists some 7,200 clones, around 83% occurring once. Sequencing was done on a sample of FFPE invasive lung adenocarcinoma tissue. The receptors here all came from a person aged 50-75 years with lung adenocarcinoma. Each CDR3 is given with its conserved first and last residue. The D gene is left open where the match is weak. Rows may omit the clone size; those that give it use once, few, many or a size class.

d_call	v_call	clone_size	j_call	cdr3_aa	cdr3_nt
.	TRBV19	.	TRBJ1-3	CASSQSTGNTIYF	TGTGCCAGTAGTCAAAGCACTGGAAACACCATATATTTT
.	TRBV6-1	.	TRBJ2-2	CASSEGGSETGKLFF	TGTGCCAGCAGTGAAGGAGGCTCGGAGACCGGGAAGCTGTTTTTT
.	TRBV10-2	.	TRBJ1-1	CASSESTAGEAFF	TGCGCCAGCAGTGAGTCGACGGCGGGGGAAGCTTTCTTT
TRBD1	TRBV29-1	.	TRBJ1-1	CSGHRGRDEAFF	TGCAGCGGACACAGGGGGCGCGATGAAGCTTTCTTT
.	TRBV6-1	.	TRBJ2-2	CASSELPGQDTGELFF	TGTGCCAGCAGTGAATTGCCGGGACAAGACACCGGGGAGCTGTTTTTT
.	TRBV28	.	TRBJ2-5	CASSRSGRETQYF	TGTGCCAGCAGCCGATCAGGGAGAGAGACCCAGTACTTC
.	TRBV20-1	.	TRBJ1-1	CSASWNTEAFF	TGCAGTGCTAGCTGGAACACTGAAGCTTTCTTT
.	TRBV5-4	.	TRBJ2-7	CASSSDPGREQYF	TGTGCCAGCAGCTCGGACCCGGGACGAGAGCAGTACTTC
TRBD2	TRBV6-1	.	TRBJ2-1	CASSEWGRAIYNEQFF	TGTGCCAGCAGTGAATGGGGGAGGGCCATCTACAATGAGCAGTTCTTC
TRBD1	TRBV10-3	once	TRBJ1-3	CAISDPHSGGAGDTIYF	TGTGCCATCAGTGACCCCCACTCAGGGGGCGCGGGGGACACCATATATTTT
.	TRBV9	.	TRBJ2-1	CASSVAGRGGWNEQFF	TGTGCCAGCAGCGTCGCCGGGAGAGGAGGGTGGAATGAGCAGTTCTTC
.	TRBV10-3	.	TRBJ2-1	CAISESLAASYNEQFF	TGTGCCATCAGTGAGTCTTTAGCGGCATCCTACAATGAGCAGTTCTTC
.	TRBV30	.	TRBJ2-2	CAWSNTGELFF	TGTGCCTGGAGTAATACCGGGGAGCTGTTTTTT
.	TRBV2	.	TRBJ2-2	CATRREIDTGELFF	TGTGCCACCCGGCGAGAGATTGACACCGGGGAGCTGTTTTTT
.	TRBV6-5	.	TRBJ1-4	CASTTGVRAKLFF	TGTGCCAGCACAACGGGGGTGCGCGCAAAACTGTTTTTT
TRBD1	TRBV5-1	.	TRBJ2-7	CASSPGQGVVFSYEQYF	TGCGCCAGCAGCCCGGGACAGGGTGTGGTTTTCTCCTACGAGCAGTACTTC
.	TRBV28	.	TRBJ1-1	CASSFVVTRGPEAFF	TGTGCCAGCAGTTTCGTGGTCACCAGGGGCCCTGAAGCTTTCTTT
.	TRBV4-1	.	TRBJ2-2	CASSQATGYNTGELFF	TGCGCCAGCAGCCAAGCCACAGGATACAACACCGGGGAGCTGTTTTTT
TRBD2	TRBV10-3	.	TRBJ2-1	CAISDRGGQGSYNEQFF	TGTGCCATCAGTGACCGGGGGGGGCAGGGCTCCTACAATGAGCAGTTCTTC
TRBD1	TRBV6-1	.	TRBJ2-7	CASSEAHITGTATSF	TGTGCCAGCAGTGAAGCGCACATCACCGGGACAGCTACGTCCTTC
.	TRBV28	.	TRBJ2-7	CASSITRSDEQYF	TGTGCCAGCAGCATCACGAGGTCCGACGAGCAGTACTTC
.	TRBV6-5	.	TRBJ1-2	CASNNQGPLNYGYTF	TGTGCCAGCAACAACCAGGGCCCCTTGAACTATGGCTACACCTTC
TRBD1	TRBV7-6	.	TRBJ1-3	CASSEGTGGNTIYF	TGTGCCAGCAGCGAAGGGACAGGCGGAAACACCATATATTTT
.	TRBV2	.	TRBJ2-2	CASTVTDRDTGELFF	TGTGCCAGCACCGTGACCGACAGAGACACCGGGGAGCTGTTTTTT
.	TRBV6-5	.	TRBJ1-1	CASRRNTEAFF	TGTGCCAGCAGAAGGAACACTGAAGCTTTCTTT
.	TRBV6-6	.	TRBJ2-2	CASSYATGTGELFF	TGTGCCAGCAGTTACGCAACAGGGACCGGGGAGCTGTTTTTT
.	TRBV7-9	.	TRBJ2-2	CASIGGGRNGELFF	TGTGCCAGCATCGGGGGAGGACGAAACGGGGAGCTGTTTTTT
.	TRBV27	.	TRBJ1-2	CASSFAARYGYTF	TGTGCCAGCAGTTTTGCTGCGCGGTATGGCTACACCTTC
.	TRBV5-6	.	TRBJ2-3	CASSFRVTDTQYF	TGTGCCAGCAGCTTCCGGGTCACAGATACGCAGTATTTT
TRBD2	TRBV29-1	.	TRBJ2-5	CSVEGGIQETQYF	TGCAGCGTTGAGGGAGGGATTCAAGAGACCCAGTACTTC
TRBD2	TRBV7-8	.	TRBJ2-4	CASSQNLGSSGSRMAKNIQYF	TGTGCCAGCAGCCAAAATCTTGGGTCTAGCGGGAGTAGGATGGCCAAAAACATTCAGTACTTC
.	TRBV29-1	.	TRBJ2-7	CSVFAGEWEQYF	TGCAGCGTTTTCGCCGGAGAGTGGGAGCAGTACTTC
.	TRBV6-5	.	TRBJ1-3	CASREEVSGNTIYF	TGTGCCAGCAGGGAAGAGGTGTCTGGAAACACCATATATTTT
.	TRBV27	.	TRBJ2-7	CASSLSTSKYEQYF	TGTGCCAGCAGTTTATCGACTAGTAAGTACGAGCAGTACTTC
.	TRBV29-1	.	TRBJ2-7	CSVDPRGDAYEQYF	TGCAGCGTTGATCCCAGGGGTGACGCCTACGAGCAGTACTTC
.	TRBV7-9	.	TRBJ2-7	CASSRDGNYEQYF	TGTGCCAGCAGCCGGGACGGAAACTACGAGCAGTACTTC
TRBD1	TRBV28	.	TRBJ2-3	CASRGTGGRDTQYF	TGTGCCAGCAGAGGGACAGGGGGCAGAGATACGCAGTATTTT
.	TRBV6-1	.	TRBJ1-2	CASSEGTALRGYTF	TGTGCCAGCAGTGAAGGGACAGCCCTAAGAGGCTACACCTTC
TRBD2	TRBV11-3	.	TRBJ2-5	CASSSSGIPQETQYF	TGTGCCAGCAGCTCTAGCGGGATCCCTCAAGAGACCCAGTACTTC
.	TRBV10-3	.	TRBJ2-5	CAIGGWEGGKEETQYF	TGTGCCATCGGGGGATGGGAGGGGGGAAAGGAGGAGACCCAGTACTTC
.	TRBV7-6	.	TRBJ2-5	CASSFQPQETQYF	TGTGCCAGCAGCTTTCAACCCCAAGAGACCCAGTACTTC
.	TRBV7-9	.	TRBJ2-5	CASSETPASQETQYF	TGTGCCAGCAGCGAGACACCAGCCAGCCAAGAGACCCAGTACTTC
.	TRBV7-3	.	TRBJ1-1	CASSPQMNTEAFF	TGTGCCAGCAGCCCCCAGATGAACACTGAAGCTTTCTTT
TRBD2	TRBV7-9	.	TRBJ2-3	CASSAGTSGSTDTQYF	TGTGCCAGCAGCGCAGGCACTAGCGGTAGCACAGATACGCAGTATTTT
TRBD1	TRBV27	.	TRBJ2-1	CASSLSGQGYLYNEQFF	TGTGCCAGCAGTTTATCCGGACAGGGTTACCTCTACAATGAGCAGTTCTTC
TRBD1	TRBV7-9	.	TRBJ1-1	CASSSQGTIEAFF	TGTGCCAGCAGCTCACAGGGGACCATTGAAGCTTTCTTT
TRBD2	TRBV6-1	once	TRBJ2-7	CASSDPPRWGGDYEQYF	TGTGCCAGCAGTGATCCCCCCCGGTGGGGGGGGGACTACGAGCAGTACTTC